Below are 30 T cell receptor beta chains sequenced from a single sample in a study of blood T cell repertoires in COVID-19. Repertoires were generated with immunoSEQ multiplex PCR, while TCRdb's copy carries only in-frame clones and drops some. The sample consists of around 120,000 clones, around 91% of them appearing once. The sequencing sample was made of peripheral blood. These TCRs come from a woman aged 60-75 years with COVID-19, enrolled during active disease.

The chain carries TRBV6-2 or TRBV6-3 and TRBJ1-5; no reliable D call. V lost 2 bases to trimming and J lost 0 bases, with 8 bases between them. CDR1 and CDR2 from the germline V gene are MNHEY and SVGEGT. The CDR3 is 15 amino acids. This CDR3 reads CASSYGQYSNQPQHF. In nucleotides, the CDR3 is TGTGCCAGCAGTTACGGGCAGTATAGCAATCAGCCCCAGCATTTT.

This chain connects TRBV6-6 to TRBJ2-6; D possibly corresponds to TRBD1 (5 bases). Germline V gene sequence: CDR1 MNHNY, CDR2 SVGAGI (reference sequence). Trimming took off 5 bases at V and 0 bases at J, with 17 bases between the two ends. This CDR3 contains 18 residues. The CDR3, as DNA: TGTGCCAGCAGTCCTCTACGACAGTTGGGCTCTGGGGCCAACGTCCTGACTTTC. It encodes CASSPLRQLGSGANVLTF.

The rearrangement uses TRBV6-1 and TRBJ2-7; D not resolved. The CDR3 is 13 residues long. V lost 2 bases and J 0 bases, leaving 5 bases between the germline ends. From germline, CDR1 is MNHNS and CDR2 SASEGT. CDR3 loop: CASSEQASYEQYF. CDR3 in DNA: TGTGCCAGCAGTGAACAGGCCTCCTACGAGCAGTACTTC.

The chain uses TRBV6-4 and TRBJ2-5; the match to TRBD2 covers 7 bases. Germline trimming cut 6 bases from V and 1 base from J; bases unmatched to any gene: 8. Germline CDR1 reads MRHNA; CDR2 reads SNTAGT. The CDR3 spans 15 residues. The DNA of the CDR3 is TGTGCCAGCAGGGGGAGGAAGCGGGGCCAAGAGACCCAGTACTTC. This sequence encodes CASRGRKRGQETQYF.

The CDR3 DNA is TGTGCCAGCTACTCATCGGGGGAAAAACTGTTTTTT. Amino acids: CASYSSGEKLFF. The chain has TRBV6-1 and TRBJ1-4; D uncertain. Looked up from germline, CDR1 is MNHNS and CDR2 is SASEGT. The CDR3 is made up of 12 amino acids. V was cut by 8 bases and J by 8 bases, with 12 bases left in between.

The chain carries TRBV5-4 and TRBJ1-1; 11 bases are shared with TRBD1. Trimming removed 4 bases from V and 3 bases from J; junction bases left unmatched: 5. Germline V gives CDR1 SGHNT, CDR2 YYREEE (reference sequence). The CDR3 covers 15 residues. CDR3 protein: CASSAGQGAYTEAFF. Here the CDR3 DNA reads TGTGCCAGCAGCGCAGGACAGGGGGCTTACACTGAAGCTTTCTTT.

CDR3 protein: CASRGQYYGYTF. The DNA of the CDR3 is TGTGCCAGCAGAGGACAGTACTATGGCTACACCTTC. V and J are TRBV6-5 and TRBJ1-2, with a weak D call TRBD1 (6 bases). This CDR3 spans 12 amino acids. The germline V gene encodes CDR1 MNHEY and CDR2 SVGAGI. V lost 6 bases to trimming and J lost 3 bases, with 8 bases between them.

This chain uses TRBV30 with TRBJ2-5, with D possibly matching TRBD1 (6 bases). Trimming took off 2 bases at V and 5 bases at J, with 9 bases between the two ends. This CDR3 is 12 amino acids long. Germline V gives CDR1 GTSNPN, CDR2 SVGIG (reference sequence). CDR3 in amino acids: CAWSRGFETQYF. The CDR3 DNA is TGTGCCTGGAGTAGGGGGTTCGAGACCCAGTACTTC.

The chain combines TRBV18 with TRBJ1-1; 10 nucleotides align to TRBD1. Per the germline V gene, CDR1 is KGHSH and CDR2 is LQKENI. J was trimmed by 6 bases and V by 5 bases; bases with no gene match: 6. The CDR3 sequence is 14 residues long. CDR3 region: CASSEGQGIAEAFF. The CDR3 DNA reads as TGTGCCAGCTCAGAGGGACAGGGGATCGCTGAAGCTTTCTTT. Combining the CDR3 with reference TRBV18 and TRBJ1-1 gives the whole variable domain NAGVMQNPRHLVRRRGQEARLRCSPMKGHSHVYWYRQLPEEGLKFMVYLQKENIIDESGMPKERFSAEFPKEGPSILRIQQVVRGDSAAYFCASSEGQGIAEAFFGQGTRLTVV.

The chain combines TRBV30 with TRBJ2-3; weak D call: TRBD1 (7 bases). CDR3 length equals 15 residues. Between the trimmed V and J ends, which lost 3 bases and 9 bases, there was a span of 22 bases. Per germline, CDR1 GTSNPN and CDR2 SVGIG (reference sequence). CDR3 DNA sequence: TGTGCCTGGAGACTTTCAGGAGGGGGCCAAGGGACGCAGTATTTT. Translating gives CAWRLSGGGQGTQYF.

This clone was seen more than once but under ten times. The chain recombines TRBV19 with TRBJ1-4, with D unclear. CDR3 length equals 14 residues. V was trimmed by 7 bases and J by 2 bases, leaving 11 bases between them. Germline CDR1 is LNHDA and CDR2 is SQIVND (reference sequence). The CDR3 reads CASKQGGTNEKLFF. For the CDR3, the DNA is TGTGCCAGTAAACAAGGAGGTACTAATGAAAAACTGTTTTTT.

The rearrangement links TRBV18 to TRBJ2-1, with TRBD2 matching 15 bases. The CDR3 length is 16 residues. Germline assignment: CDR1 KGHSH and CDR2 LQKENI. Unmatched junction bases numbered 5, after V lost 3 bases and J lost 8 bases. The CDR3 region has the DNA TGTGCCAGCTCACCGTCGGGACTAGCGGGGGGTGATGAGCAGTTCTTC. Its protein product is CASSPSGLAGGDEQFF.

CDR3 in amino acids: CASSVDVADYGYTF. Written as DNA, the CDR3 is TGTGCCAGCAGCGTAGATGTTGCGGACTATGGCTACACCTTC. The rearrangement links TRBV9 to TRBJ1-2; D unresolved. The CDR3 is 14 amino acids. Germline CDR1 and CDR2: SGDLS and YYNGEE. V dropped 0 bases and J dropped 3 bases, with 9 bases sitting between them.

The chain carries TRBV11-2 and TRBJ2-3; 11 bases match TRBD2. With V trimmed by 2 bases and J by 0 bases, 4 bases remained unmatched. The CDR3 consists of 17 residues. Germline V CDR1 and CDR2: SGHAT, FQNNGV. This chain's CDR3 is CASSLTSGGVSTDTQYF. CDR3 coding DNA: TGTGCCAGCAGCTTAACTAGCGGGGGAGTTAGCACAGATACGCAGTATTTT.

This chain's CDR3 is CAISQQGARGTGELFF. In nucleotides, the CDR3 is TGTGCCATCAGTCAACAGGGGGCGCGTGGCACCGGGGAGCTGTTTTTT. The chain joins TRBV10-3 to TRBJ2-2, with 9 bases identical to TRBD1. The CDR3 covers 16 residues. J was trimmed by 4 bases and V by 5 bases; bases with no gene match: 8. Germline loops: CDR1 ENHRY, CDR2 SYGVKD.

V gene TRBV6-5 combines with J gene TRBJ2-7; D perhaps matches TRBD2 (7 bases). V gave up 2 bases and J gave up 7 bases, with 12 bases separating them. The CDR3 covers 13 residues. The germline gives CDR1 MNHEY, CDR2 SVGAGI. CDR3 protein: CASSYGGAREQYF. CDR3 nucleotides: TGTGCCAGCAGTTACGGGGGGGCTCGAGAGCAGTACTTC.

This sequence joins TRBV10-3 and TRBJ2-1; 16 bases map to TRBD2. Losses at the gene ends were 10 bases for V and 0 bases for J; bases not matched to a gene: 6. The germline gives CDR1 ENHRY, CDR2 SYGVKD. This CDR3 contains 17 residues. The CDR3 loop reads CATGTSGGGSSYNEQFF. As DNA, the CDR3 is TGTGCCACAGGGACTAGCGGGGGGGGTAGCTCCTACAATGAGCAGTTCTTC.

This clone was observed a single time. The chain joins TRBV9 to TRBJ2-5; 14 bases map to TRBD2. The germline gives CDR1 SGDLS, CDR2 YYNGEE. V shed 3 bases and J 11 bases; nucleotides not matched to a gene: 15. CDR3 length: 17 amino acids. The CDR3 sequence: CASSGTPRTSGGQLQYF. In nucleotides, the CDR3 is TGTGCCAGCAGCGGCACCCCCCGGACTAGCGGGGGGCAACTTCAGTACTTC.

The chain recombines TRBV6-2 or TRBV6-3 with TRBJ1-5; 9 bases agree with TRBD1. This CDR3 spans 15 amino acids. V lost 4 bases, J lost 6 bases, and 7 bases stayed unmatched. Per germline, CDR1 MNHEY and CDR2 SVGEGT. Written as DNA, the CDR3 is TGTGCCAGCAGTTCCCTACAGGGGGCGGGTCAGCCCCAGCATTTT. The encoded protein is CASSSLQGAGQPQHF.

The rearrangement joins TRBV3-1 (or the pseudogene TRBV3-2) to TRBJ1-5, with TRBD1 matching over 10 bases. CDR3 length: 15 amino acids. Germline loops: CDR1 LGHDT, CDR2 YNNKEL (reference sequence). Losses at the gene ends were 4 bases for V and 6 bases for J; bases not matched to a gene: 6. The CDR3 bases are TGTGCCAGCAGCCCTACGACAGGGGGCGGTCAGCCCCAGCATTTT. As protein: CASSPTTGGGQPQHF.

This chain joins TRBV5-4 and TRBJ2-1; 10 positions agree with TRBD2. Trimming cost V 3 bases and J 0 bases; bases outside gene matches: 3. Germline values: CDR1 SGHNT, CDR2 YYREEE (reference sequence). This CDR3 contains 16 residues. CDR3 sequence: CASSSSGGASYNEQFF. CDR3 DNA: TGTGCCAGCAGCTCGAGCGGGGGGGCCTCCTACAATGAGCAGTTCTTC.

V gene TRBV19 combines with J gene TRBJ2-7, with D possibly matching TRBD1 (6 bases). Germline V gene lookup returns CDR1 LNHDA and CDR2 SQIVND (reference sequence). This CDR3 has 16 residues. Trimming stripped 1 base from V and 1 base from J, with 14 bases between. The CDR3 reads CASSIAGQGLSYEQYF. CDR3 bases: TGTGCCAGTAGTATAGCGGGACAAGGGTTATCCTACGAGCAGTACTTC.

The chain carries TRBV5-6 and TRBJ1-2; D gene unclear. This CDR3 is 14 amino acids long. The germline V gene has CDR1 SGHDT and CDR2 YYEEEE. Trimming shortened V by 0 bases and J by 5 bases, and 11 bases separated the two germline ends. The CDR3: CASSLAAWRYGYTF. Written as DNA, the CDR3 is TGTGCCAGCAGCTTGGCCGCTTGGAGGTATGGCTACACCTTC. The complete variable domain, with remaining parts taken from reference TRBV5-6 and TRBJ1-2, reads DAGVTQSPTHLIKTRGQQVTLRCSPKSGHDTVSWYQQALGQGPQFIFQYYEEEERQRGNFPDRFSGHQFPNYSSELNVNALLLGDSALYLCASSLAAWRYGYTFGSGTRLTVV.

This clone was detected once. This chain links TRBV7-9 with TRBJ2-1; D is undetermined. The CDR3 contains 14 residues. CDR1 SEHNR and CDR2 FQNEAQ come from the germline V gene (reference sequence). V shed 1 base and J shed 4 bases, with 8 bases lying between them. The CDR3 coding sequence is TGTGCCAGCAGCTTAGAAGTCAGGTACAATGAGCAGTTCTTC. Translated: CASSLEVRYNEQFF.

V gene TRBV7-2 combines with J gene TRBJ2-3, with D possibly TRBD2 on 5 matching bases. There are 15 residues in the CDR3. V was shortened by 8 bases and J by 10 bases, with 25 bases between the two germline ends. The germline CDR1 and CDR2 sequences are SGHTA and FQGNSA. The CDR3 DNA sequence: TGTGCCAGCGGGTTGACGGGTGCCGTGGGAGAGTCGCAGTATTTT. Translated, it gives CASGLTGAVGESQYF.

The V and J genes are TRBV18 and TRBJ1-5; 7 nucleotides agree with TRBD1. Germline V gives CDR1 KGHSH, CDR2 LQKENI. J lost 6 bases, V lost 6 bases, and 8 bases had no gene match. The CDR3 runs to 14 residues. The CDR3 coding sequence is TGTGCCAGCTCCGGGCAGGGGGTAACTCAGCCCCAGCATTTT. Translating it yields CASSGQGVTQPQHF.

This clone was seen more than once but under ten times. The V and J genes are TRBV19 and TRBJ1-6; 7 bases align to TRBD1. The length of the CDR3 is 15 residues. J was trimmed by 5 bases and V by 9 bases; bases with no gene match: 10. In germline, CDR1 is LNHDA, CDR2 SQIVND (reference sequence). CDR3 DNA: TGTGCCAGCCACACAGGGGACCAACATAATTCACCCCTCCACTTT. Translated, it gives CASHTGDQHNSPLHF.

This rearrangement joins TRBV10-3 to TRBJ2-3, with TRBD1 as a possible D gene (5 bases). The CDR3 is 14 amino acids. CDR1 and CDR2 (germline): ENHRY, SYGVKD. The ends were cut back, 3 bases at V and 4 bases at J, with 11 bases in the middle. The chain's CDR3 is CAISDRIGADTQYF. The CDR3 coding sequence is TGTGCCATCAGTGACCGGATAGGGGCAGATACGCAGTATTTT.

This clone was counted a single time. The junction and the germline gene differ at one end; a read error may be behind it. V is TRBV7-2 and J is TRBJ2-7; D is possibly TRBD2 (5 bases). From germline, CDR1 is SGHTA and CDR2 FQGNSA. The length of the CDR3 is 14 residues. The CDR3 here is CASSLAIISYEQYF. CDR3 nucleotides: TGTGCCAGCAGCCTAGCCATTATCAGTTACGAGCAGTACTTC. Filled out from reference TRBV7-2 and TRBJ2-7, the complete variable domain reads GAGVSQSPSNKVTEKGKDVELRCDPISGHTALYWYRQSLGQGLEFLIYFQGNSAPDKSGLPSDRFSAERTGGSVSTLTIQRTQQEDSAVYLCASSLAIISYEQYFGPGTRLTVT.

This clone was observed once. This chain joins TRBV6-5 and TRBJ1-2; D possibly corresponds to TRBD1 (6 bases). The germline V gene encodes CDR1 MNHEY and CDR2 SVGAGI. Trimming stripped 6 bases from V and 8 bases from J, with 16 bases between. The CDR3 has 13 residues. CDR3 amino acids: CASSHGQGSGYTF. The CDR3 DNA reads as TGTGCCAGCAGCCACGGCCAGGGGAGCGGCTACACCTTC.